This T cell receptor beta chain was sequenced in a study of HIV-infected children after antiretroviral therapy interruption. This clonotype was detected ten times or more. Its antigen remains unknown. Study findings and constraints: Naive CD4+ sequences overlapped less between time points once interruption began. By the end of treatment interruption, naive CD4+ clonality (Gini) increased. Minor non-naive CD45RA+ populations, like EMRA or stem memory, might contaminate naive sorts.

The treatment is: PENTA 11 planned treatment interruption arm or continuous ART arm. Naive CD4+ CD45RA+ CD45RO- T cells were FACS-sorted from thawed PBMCs. V lost 1 base, J lost 0 bases, and 14 bases lay in between. Germline assignment: CDR1 LNHNV and CDR2 YYDKDF (reference sequence). The CDR3 sequence is 17 residues long. RNA-based 3' RACE libraries used unique molecular identifiers. TCRdb recomputed calls from the 3' RACE reads with MiXCR, one row per CDR3 protein. The sample includes 40,000 or so distinct CDR3 sequences, approximately 7% of them seen just once. The clonotype originates from a pool of human donors with HIV. The V and J genes are TRBV15 and TRBJ2-3; D assignment may be TRBD1 or TRBD2 (5 bases each). The specimen was CD45RA+ CD4+ T cells from PBMCs, pooled from several time points, collected from a donor given antiretroviral therapy, either interrupted or continuous. Subset described: naive CD4+ CD45RA+ CD45RO- T cells. Written as DNA, the CDR3 is TGTGCCACCAGCAGAGTGAGAGGGGATGCCAGCACAGATACGCAGTATTTT. Translating gives CATSRVRGDASTDTQYF.